A selection of T cell receptor beta chains follows, all from one sample in a study of blood T cell repertoires in COVID-19. Sequencing was performed with immunoSEQ multiplex PCR; in TCRdb, only in-frame clones are kept and a portion is missing. The sample lists fewer than 130,000 clones, 80% to 90% seen once, with about 32% in the top ten. Material for sequencing was peripheral blood. These receptors all come from a woman aged 80 or over with acute or convalescent COVID-19. Both conserved end residues are part of each CDR3. D genes are given only for firm matches. Only some rows state a clone size, as once, few, many or a class for expanded clones.

D gene	J gene	V gene	clone size	CDR3 DNA	CDR3 protein
TRBD2	TRBJ2-3	TRBV19	NA	TGTGCCAGTAGCCCCGCCGGGGGGGCTTCAGATACGCAGTATTTT	CASSPAGGASDTQYF
TRBD2	TRBJ2-2	TRBV11-3	NA	TGTGCCAGCCGCGGGGGGGGCGGACCGAACACCGGGGAGCTGTTTTTT	CASRGGGGPNTGELFF
NA	TRBJ1-2	TRBV11-2	NA	TGTGCCAGCAACCGTAGGACGGGAGCCCAATGGGGTGGCTACACCTTC	CASNRRTGAQWGGYTF
TRBD1	TRBJ1-5	TRBV19	NA	TGTGCCAGTAGTACTCAGGGGGCGCGGGGCAATCAGCCCCAGCATTTT	CASSTQGARGNQPQHF
NA	TRBJ1-5	TRBV19	few	TGTGCCAGGGGGGGGCCTCTAAGCGGCGAAGGCAATCAGCCCCAGCATTTT	CARGGPLSGEGNQPQHF
NA	TRBJ2-7	TRBV5-1	once	TGCGCCAGCAGCCTGGGACCCACGGGAGAGCAGTACTTC	CASSLGPTGEQYF
TRBD1	TRBJ1-6	TRBV18	NA	TGTGCCAGCTCACTCGACAGGGGACATAATTCACCCCTCCACTTT	CASSLDRGHNSPLHF
TRBD1	TRBJ2-7	TRBV28	NA	TGTGCCAGCAGTTCAAGGGACAGAAGCTACGAGCAGTACTTC	CASSSRDRSYEQYF
NA	TRBJ1-1	TRBV5-1	NA	TGCGCCAGCAGCTCCCAGACAGTGAACACTGAAGCTTTCTTT	CASSSQTVNTEAFF
NA	TRBJ2-7	TRBV18	NA	TGTGCCAGCTCACCCCCCGGGACAAAGGTCTACGAGCAGTACTTC	CASSPPGTKVYEQYF
NA	TRBJ2-2	TRBV7-8	NA	TGTGCCGACCACGCCTCCGGGGGAAGAACGAACACCGGGGAGCTGTTTTTT	CADHASGGRTNTGELFF
TRBD1	TRBJ2-7	TRBV10-3	NA	TGTGCCATCAGTGGGACAGGAACCTACGAGCAGTACTTC	CAISGTGTYEQYF
TRBD1	TRBJ1-1	TRBV20-1	NA	TGCAGTGCTAGTTCTGACAGGGGGACCATGAACACTGAAGCTTTCTTT	CSASSDRGTMNTEAFF
TRBD1	TRBJ1-5	TRBV19	NA	TGTGCCAGTAGTACTCAAATTGACCGACAGGGGCTATTATTGAATCAGCCCCAGCATTTT	CASSTQIDRQGLLLNQPQHF
NA	TRBJ2-6	TRBV5-1	NA	TGCGCCAGCGGAGACGGGGACTCTGGGGCCAACGTCCTGACTTTC	CASGDGDSGANVLTF
NA	TRBJ1-6	TRBV4-1	NA	TGCGCCAGCAGCGGGAGCCGCTCCTATAATTCACCCCTCCACTTT	CASSGSRSYNSPLHF
NA	TRBJ2-7	TRBV5-6	few	TGTGCCAGCAGCCTAGGCTACGAGCAGTACTTC	CASSLGYEQYF
NA	TRBJ2-3	TRBV28	once	TGTGCCAGCAGTTTAGGGCTGTTCACAGATACGCAGTATTTT	CASSLGLFTDTQYF
TRBD1	TRBJ2-7	TRBV7-8	NA	TGTGCCAGCAGCTTAGGGGACAGGGTTGGCGAGCAGTACTTC	CASSLGDRVGEQYF
NA	TRBJ2-1	TRBV10-1	NA	TGCGCCAGCAGTGAGTCGACTAGGGTGGGGAACAATGAGCAGTTCTTC	CASSESTRVGNNEQFF
TRBD1	TRBJ1-1	TRBV2	few	TGTGCCAGCAAAGAAGGGGGCGTGAACACTGAAGCTTTCTTT	CASKEGGVNTEAFF
TRBD1	TRBJ2-7	TRBV3-1/TRBV3-2	NA	TGTGCCAGCAGCCAACAAACAGGGGGCCTCTACGAGCAGTACTTC	CASSQQTGGLYEQYF
NA	TRBJ1-1	TRBV11-2	NA	TGTGCCAGCAGCTTATCAGGTGGAGGAAACACTGAAGCTTTCTTT	CASSLSGGGNTEAFF
NA	TRBJ1-2	TRBV29-1	NA	TGCAGCGTCACCCAGGGATATGGCTACACCTTC	CSVTQGYGYTF
TRBD1	TRBJ1-6	TRBV5-1	NA	TGCGCCAGCAGCCAGGGACAGGATAATTCACCCCTCCACTTT	CASSQGQDNSPLHF
TRBD1	TRBJ2-1	TRBV2	NA	TGTGCCAGCAGTGGGTCAGGGGGCGCGTACAATGAGCAGTTCTTC	CASSGSGGAYNEQFF
NA	TRBJ1-5	TRBV19	NA	TGTGCCAGTAGTGGGGCAGGCAATCAGCCCCAGCATTTT	CASSGAGNQPQHF
TRBD1	TRBJ1-5	TRBV6-2/TRBV6-3	NA	TGTGCCAGCAGTACCGGGACAGGGAATCAGCCCCAGCATTTT	CASSTGTGNQPQHF
NA	TRBJ1-5	TRBV6-1	NA	TGTGCCAGCAGTGAAGCCTCAGGTGCTAATCAGCCCCAGCATTTT	CASSEASGANQPQHF
NA	TRBJ1-3	TRBV6-1	NA	TGTGCCAGCAGTGATACGGGTGGAAACACCATATATTTT	CASSDTGGNTIYF
NA	TRBJ1-2	TRBV2	NA	TGTGCCAGCGGGGGGGAGGCTGTTAACTATGGCTACACCTTC	CASGGEAVNYGYTF
NA	TRBJ1-5	TRBV3-1/TRBV3-2	NA	TGTGCCAGCAGCCCAGGTGTCTTTCAGCCCCAGCATTTT	CASSPGVFQPQHF
TRBD1	TRBJ1-2	TRBV6-5	NA	TGTGCCAGCAGTCCCCCCCCGGGACAGGGATATGGCTACACCTTC	CASSPPPGQGYGYTF
TRBD1	TRBJ2-7	TRBV4-1	NA	TGCGCCAGCAGCCCATCCGAGGGGGCGGTCTACGAGCAGTACTTC	CASSPSEGAVYEQYF
NA	TRBJ1-2	TRBV15	NA	TGTGCCACCAGCACCCCGGAGGGGCTAGGACACGAGGGTTATGGCTACACCTTC	CATSTPEGLGHEGYGYTF
NA	TRBJ1-6	TRBV5-1	NA	TGCGCCAGCAGCTTGGGTCAGGATAATTCACCCCTCCACTTT	CASSLGQDNSPLHF
NA	TRBJ1-1	TRBV6-6	NA	TGTGCCAGCAGAGTGACAGCGAACACTGAAGCTTTCTTT	CASRVTANTEAFF
TRBD1	TRBJ2-2	TRBV6-2/TRBV6-3	NA	TGTGCCAGCAGTTATATACAGGGGACCGGGGAGCTGTTTTTT	CASSYIQGTGELFF
TRBD1	TRBJ2-7	TRBV5-1	NA	TGCGCCAGCAGCTTCGCAGGACAGGGCCTAGGGGAGCAGTACTTC	CASSFAGQGLGEQYF
TRBD2	TRBJ2-3	TRBV2	NA	TGTGCCAGCAGTGATGGGAGGGCAGTAAGCTCAGATACGCAGTATTTT	CASSDGRAVSSDTQYF
NA	TRBJ1-2	TRBV18	NA	TGTGCCAGCTCACCACAGCGTCAAAGCGGGGGCCATGGCTACACCTTC	CASSPQRQSGGHGYTF
NA	TRBJ1-3	TRBV11-2	NA	TGTGCCAGCAGCGCTACAGACTCTGGAAACACCATATATTTT	CASSATDSGNTIYF
NA	TRBJ1-4	TRBV24-1	NA	TGTGCCACCAGGGCGGGGAGAGGTGAAAAACTGTTTTTT	CATRAGRGEKLFF
TRBD1	TRBJ1-2	TRBV7-9	NA	TGTGCCAGCAGCTTATCCACGGGACAGGGGAGGTATGGCTACACCTTC	CASSLSTGQGRYGYTF
TRBD1	TRBJ1-4	TRBV30	NA	TGTGCCTGGAGTGGACAGGGGGATGAAAAACTGTTTTTT	CAWSGQGDEKLFF
NA	TRBJ1-2	TRBV5-8	once	TGTGCCAGCAGGGGCACTTTTTTCGGCTACACCTTC	CASRGTFFGYTF